This T cell receptor beta chain emerged from a study of cytomegalovirus exposure and HLA in healthy donors. The study's findings and limits: The authors assumed roughly uniform sequencing depth across donors for presence/absence analyses.

The primer mix had 60 Vbeta and 13 Jbeta primers. This table comes from immunoSEQ multiplex PCR, and its TCRdb copy is limited to in-frame clones, with some not included. The table lists approximately 170,000 clones, more than 70% of them singletons, with around 1.5% in the top ten. Notes on this clone: What it binds is not known.

J was trimmed by 7 bases and V by 5 bases; bases with no gene match: 9. The CDR3 is 15 residues long. Germline-derived CDR1 and CDR2 are MNHEY and SMNVEV (reference sequence). The rearrangement links TRBV27 to TRBJ1-4; the match to TRBD1 covers 8 bases. The source of this sequence is a male donor in good health and CMV-seronegative. The sequencing sample was made of PBMCs. For the CDR3, the DNA is TGTGCCAGCAGTCCCCGGGACAGGTATCGTGAAAAACTGTTTTTT. Its protein is CASSPRDRYREKLFF.